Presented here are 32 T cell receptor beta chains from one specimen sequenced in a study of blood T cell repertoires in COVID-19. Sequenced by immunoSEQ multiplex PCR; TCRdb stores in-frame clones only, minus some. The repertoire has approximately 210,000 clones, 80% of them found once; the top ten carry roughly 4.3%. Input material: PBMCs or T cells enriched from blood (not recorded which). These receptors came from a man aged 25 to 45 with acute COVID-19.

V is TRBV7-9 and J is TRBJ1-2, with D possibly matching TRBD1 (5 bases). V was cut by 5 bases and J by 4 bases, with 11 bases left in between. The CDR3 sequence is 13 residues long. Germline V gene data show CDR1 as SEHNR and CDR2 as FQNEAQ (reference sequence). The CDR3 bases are TGTGCCAGCAGCCGTGGAGGGACCTATGGCTACACCTTC. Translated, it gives CASSRGGTYGYTF.

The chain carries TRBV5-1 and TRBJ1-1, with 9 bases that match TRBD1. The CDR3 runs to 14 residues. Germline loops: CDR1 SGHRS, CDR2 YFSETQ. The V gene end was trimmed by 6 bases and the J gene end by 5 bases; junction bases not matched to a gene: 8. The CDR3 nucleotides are TGCGCCAGCACCCTTTGGGGACAGGGAACTGAAGCTTTCTTT. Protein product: CASTLWGQGTEAFF.

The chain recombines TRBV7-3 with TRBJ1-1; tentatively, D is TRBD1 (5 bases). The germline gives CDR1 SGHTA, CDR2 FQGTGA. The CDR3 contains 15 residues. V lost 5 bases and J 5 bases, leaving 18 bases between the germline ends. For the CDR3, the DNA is TGTGCCAGCAGCCCCCCAGGGTTAGGGTCGACTGAAGCTTTCTTT. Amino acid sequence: CASSPPGLGSTEAFF.

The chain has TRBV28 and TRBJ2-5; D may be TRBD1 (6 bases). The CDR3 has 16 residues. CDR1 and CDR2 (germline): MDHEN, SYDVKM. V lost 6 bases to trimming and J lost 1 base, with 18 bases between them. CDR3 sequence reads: CASRSQGHALQETQYF. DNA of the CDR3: TGTGCCAGCAGGTCACAGGGCCACGCCCTCCAAGAGACCCAGTACTTC.

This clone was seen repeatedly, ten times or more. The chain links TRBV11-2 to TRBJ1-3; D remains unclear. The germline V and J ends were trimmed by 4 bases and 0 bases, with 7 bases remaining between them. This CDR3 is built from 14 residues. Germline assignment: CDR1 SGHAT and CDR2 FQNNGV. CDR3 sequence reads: CASSSSFSGNTIYF. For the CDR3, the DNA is TGTGCCAGCAGCTCCAGTTTCTCTGGAAACACCATATATTTT.

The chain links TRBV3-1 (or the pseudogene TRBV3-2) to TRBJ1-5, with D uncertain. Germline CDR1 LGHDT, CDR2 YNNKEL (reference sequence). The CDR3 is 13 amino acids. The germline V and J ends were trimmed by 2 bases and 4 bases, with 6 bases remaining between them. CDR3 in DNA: TGTGCCAGCAGCCAACTCCAGAATCAGCCCCAGCATTTT. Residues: CASSQLQNQPQHF.

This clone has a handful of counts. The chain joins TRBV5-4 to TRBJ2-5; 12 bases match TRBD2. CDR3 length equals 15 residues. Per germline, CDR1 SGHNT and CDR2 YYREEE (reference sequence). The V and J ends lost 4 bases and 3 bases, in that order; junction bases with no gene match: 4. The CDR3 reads CASSLRLAGEETQYF. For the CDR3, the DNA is TGTGCCAGCAGCCTGCGACTAGCGGGAGAAGAGACCCAGTACTTC.

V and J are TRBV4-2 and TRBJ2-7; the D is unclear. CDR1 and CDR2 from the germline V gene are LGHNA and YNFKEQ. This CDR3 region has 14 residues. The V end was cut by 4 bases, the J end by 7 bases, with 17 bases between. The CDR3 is CASSPEPRSGEQYF. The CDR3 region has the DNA TGTGCCAGCAGCCCAGAACCCCGCTCAGGAGAGCAGTACTTC.

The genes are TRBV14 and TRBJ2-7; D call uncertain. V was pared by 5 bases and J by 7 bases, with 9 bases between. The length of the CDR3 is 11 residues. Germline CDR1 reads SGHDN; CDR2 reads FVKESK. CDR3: CASSLIGEQYF. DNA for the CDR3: TGTGCCAGCAGCTTAATCGGTGAGCAGTACTTC.

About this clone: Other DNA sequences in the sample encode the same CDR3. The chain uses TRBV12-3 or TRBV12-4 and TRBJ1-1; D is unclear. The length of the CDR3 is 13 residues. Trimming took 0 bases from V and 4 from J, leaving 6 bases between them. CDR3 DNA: TGTGCCAGCAGTTTAGCGCTCGGCACTGAAGCTTTCTTT. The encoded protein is CASSLALGTEAFF.

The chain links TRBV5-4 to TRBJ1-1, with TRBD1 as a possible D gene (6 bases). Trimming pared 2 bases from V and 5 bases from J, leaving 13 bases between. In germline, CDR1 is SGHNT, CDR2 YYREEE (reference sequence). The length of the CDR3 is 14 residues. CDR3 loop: CASSFRDKETEAFF. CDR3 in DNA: TGTGCCAGCAGCTTCCGGGACAAGGAGACTGAAGCTTTCTTT.

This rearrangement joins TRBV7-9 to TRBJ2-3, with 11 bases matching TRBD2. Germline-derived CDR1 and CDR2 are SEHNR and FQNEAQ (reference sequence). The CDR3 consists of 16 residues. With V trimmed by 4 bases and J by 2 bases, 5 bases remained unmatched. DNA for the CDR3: TGTGCCAGCAGCTCTGTAGCGGGGGGGTACACAGATACGCAGTATTTT. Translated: CASSSVAGGYTDTQYF.

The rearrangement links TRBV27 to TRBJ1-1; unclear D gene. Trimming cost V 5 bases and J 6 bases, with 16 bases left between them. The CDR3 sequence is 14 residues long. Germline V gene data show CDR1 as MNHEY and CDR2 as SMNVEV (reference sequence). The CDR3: CASSPQRGPAEAFF. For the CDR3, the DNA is TGTGCCAGCAGTCCCCAGAGAGGTCCCGCTGAAGCTTTCTTT.

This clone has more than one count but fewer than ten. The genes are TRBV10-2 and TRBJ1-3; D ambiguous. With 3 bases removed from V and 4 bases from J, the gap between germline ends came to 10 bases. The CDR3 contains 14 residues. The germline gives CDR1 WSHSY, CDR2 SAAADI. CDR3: CASSETATGNTIYF. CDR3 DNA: TGCGCCAGCAGTGAAACAGCAACCGGAAACACCATATATTTT.

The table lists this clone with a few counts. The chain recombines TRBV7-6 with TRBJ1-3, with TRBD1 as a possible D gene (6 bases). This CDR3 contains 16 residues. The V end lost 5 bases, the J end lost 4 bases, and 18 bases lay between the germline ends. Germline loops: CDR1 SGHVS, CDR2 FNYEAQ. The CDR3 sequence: CASSPSRGGSGNTIYF. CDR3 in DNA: TGTGCCAGCAGCCCGAGTAGAGGGGGATCCGGAAACACCATATATTTT.

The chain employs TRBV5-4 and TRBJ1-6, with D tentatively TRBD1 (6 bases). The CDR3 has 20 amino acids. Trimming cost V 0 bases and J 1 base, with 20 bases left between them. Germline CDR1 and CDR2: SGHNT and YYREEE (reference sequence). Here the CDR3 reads CASSLVFRGNPRSYNSPLHF. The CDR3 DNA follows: TGTGCCAGCAGCTTGGTTTTCAGGGGCAATCCAAGGTCCTATAATTCACCCCTCCACTTT.

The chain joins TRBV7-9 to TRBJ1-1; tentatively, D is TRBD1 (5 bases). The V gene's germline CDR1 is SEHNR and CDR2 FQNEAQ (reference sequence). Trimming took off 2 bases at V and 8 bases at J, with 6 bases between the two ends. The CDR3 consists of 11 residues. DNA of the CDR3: TGTGCCAGCAGCTTACGACAGGAAGCTTTCTTT. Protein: CASSLRQEAFF.

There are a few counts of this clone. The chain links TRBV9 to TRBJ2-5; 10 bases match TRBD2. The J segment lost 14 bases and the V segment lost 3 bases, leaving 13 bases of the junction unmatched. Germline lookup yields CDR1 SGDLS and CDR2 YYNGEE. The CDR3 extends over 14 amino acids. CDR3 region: CASSAQLAGPINYF. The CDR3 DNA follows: TGTGCCAGCAGCGCCCAACTAGCGGGGCCGATCAACTACTTC.

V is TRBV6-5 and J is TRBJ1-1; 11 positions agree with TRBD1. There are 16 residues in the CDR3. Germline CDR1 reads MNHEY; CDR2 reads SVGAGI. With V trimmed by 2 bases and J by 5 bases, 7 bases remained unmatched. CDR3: CASSYPGQGARTEAFF. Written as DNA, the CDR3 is TGTGCCAGCAGTTACCCAGGACAGGGGGCGCGAACTGAAGCTTTCTTT.

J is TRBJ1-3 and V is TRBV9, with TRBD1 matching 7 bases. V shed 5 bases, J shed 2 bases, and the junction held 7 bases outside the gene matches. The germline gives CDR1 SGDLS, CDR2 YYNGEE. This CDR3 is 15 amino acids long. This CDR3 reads CASSPEGAPGNTIYF. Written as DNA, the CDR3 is TGTGCCAGCAGTCCCGAGGGGGCTCCTGGAAACACCATATATTTT.

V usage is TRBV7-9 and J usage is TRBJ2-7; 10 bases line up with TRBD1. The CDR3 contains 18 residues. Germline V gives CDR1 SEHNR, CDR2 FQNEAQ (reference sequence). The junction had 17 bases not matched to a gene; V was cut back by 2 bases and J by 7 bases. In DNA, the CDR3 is TGTGCCAGCAGCTTATCCCATTTCTCGGGACAGGGGCGTCGGGAGCAGTACTTC. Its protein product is CASSLSHFSGQGRREQYF.

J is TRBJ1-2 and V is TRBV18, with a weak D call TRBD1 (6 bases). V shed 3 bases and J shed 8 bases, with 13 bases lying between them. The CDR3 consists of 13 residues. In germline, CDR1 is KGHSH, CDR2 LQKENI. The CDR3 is CASSPKTGAGYTF. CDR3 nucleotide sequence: TGTGCCAGCTCACCCAAGACAGGTGCGGGCTACACCTTC.

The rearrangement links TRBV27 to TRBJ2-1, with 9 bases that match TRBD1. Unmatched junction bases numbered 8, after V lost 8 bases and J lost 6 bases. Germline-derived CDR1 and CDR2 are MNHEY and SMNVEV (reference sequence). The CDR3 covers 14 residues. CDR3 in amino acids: CASRTGDPLNEQFF. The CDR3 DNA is TGTGCCAGCCGGACAGGGGATCCCCTCAATGAGCAGTTCTTC.

The CDR3: CASRELASSYNEQFF. In DNA, the CDR3 is TGTGCCAGCAGGGAACTAGCGAGCTCCTACAATGAGCAGTTCTTC. This chain links TRBV2 with TRBJ2-1, with 7 bases identical to TRBD2. Germline V gives CDR1 SNHLY, CDR2 FYNNEI. The CDR3 consists of 15 residues. J gave up 0 bases and V 6 bases, and 5 bases lay outside the gene matches.

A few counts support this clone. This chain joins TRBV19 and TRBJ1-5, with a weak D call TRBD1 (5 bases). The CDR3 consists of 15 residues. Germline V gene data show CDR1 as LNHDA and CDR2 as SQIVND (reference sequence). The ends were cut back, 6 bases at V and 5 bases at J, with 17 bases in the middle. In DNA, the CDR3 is TGTGCCAGTAGCTATTATGGACATTTCCATCAGCCCCAGCATTTT. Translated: CASSYYGHFHQPQHF.

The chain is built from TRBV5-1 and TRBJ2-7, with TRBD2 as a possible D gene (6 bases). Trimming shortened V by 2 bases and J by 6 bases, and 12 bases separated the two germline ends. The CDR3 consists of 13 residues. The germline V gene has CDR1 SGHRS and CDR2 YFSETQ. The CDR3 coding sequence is TGCGCCAGCAGCTTAATTCTGGGGGGCGAGCAGTACTTC. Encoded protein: CASSLILGGEQYF.

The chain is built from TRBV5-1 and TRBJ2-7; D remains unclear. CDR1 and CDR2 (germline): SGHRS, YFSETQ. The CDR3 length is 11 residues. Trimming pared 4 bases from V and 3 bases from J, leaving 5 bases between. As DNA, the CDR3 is TGCGCCAGCAGCCCCGGCTACGAGCAGTACTTC. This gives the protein CASSPGYEQYF.

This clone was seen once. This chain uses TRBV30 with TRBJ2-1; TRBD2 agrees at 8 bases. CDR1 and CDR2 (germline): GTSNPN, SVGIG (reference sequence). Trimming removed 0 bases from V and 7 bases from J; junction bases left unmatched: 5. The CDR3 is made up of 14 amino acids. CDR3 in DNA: TGTGCCTGGAGTGTGGCGGGGGGCTGGAATGAGCAGTTCTTC. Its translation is CAWSVAGGWNEQFF.

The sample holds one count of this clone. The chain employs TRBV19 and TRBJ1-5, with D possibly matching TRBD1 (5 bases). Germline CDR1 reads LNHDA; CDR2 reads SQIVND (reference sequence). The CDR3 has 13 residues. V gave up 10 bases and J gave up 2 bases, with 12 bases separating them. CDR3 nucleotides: TGTGCCACCCAGGGTTTAGGCAATCAGCCCCAGCATTTT. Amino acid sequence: CATQGLGNQPQHF.

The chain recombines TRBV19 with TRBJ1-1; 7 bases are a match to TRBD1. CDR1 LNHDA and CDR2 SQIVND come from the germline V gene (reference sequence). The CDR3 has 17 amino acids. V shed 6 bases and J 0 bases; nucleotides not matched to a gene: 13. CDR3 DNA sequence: TGTGCCAGTAGCAAAAGGGACAGACTTACTATGAACACTGAAGCTTTCTTT. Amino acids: CASSKRDRLTMNTEAFF.

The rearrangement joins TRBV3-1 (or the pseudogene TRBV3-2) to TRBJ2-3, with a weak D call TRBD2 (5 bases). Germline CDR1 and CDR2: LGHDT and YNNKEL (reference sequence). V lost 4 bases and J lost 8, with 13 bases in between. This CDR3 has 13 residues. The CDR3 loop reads CASSLLSASTQYF. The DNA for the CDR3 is TGTGCCAGCAGCCTCCTTAGCGCCAGTACGCAGTATTTT.

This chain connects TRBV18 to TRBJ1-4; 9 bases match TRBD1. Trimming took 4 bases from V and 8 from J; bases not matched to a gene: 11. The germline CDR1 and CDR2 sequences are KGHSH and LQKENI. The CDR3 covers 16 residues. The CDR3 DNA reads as TGTGCCAGCTCACGGGACCGACAGGGGGTCTACGAAAAACTGTTTTTT. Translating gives CASSRDRQGVYEKLFF. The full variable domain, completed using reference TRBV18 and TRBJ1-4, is NAGVMQNPRHLVRRRGQEARLRCSPMKGHSHVYWYRQLPEEGLKFMVYLQKENIIDESGMPKERFSAEFPKEGPSILRIQQVVRGDSAAYFCASSRDRQGVYEKLFFGSGTQLSVL.